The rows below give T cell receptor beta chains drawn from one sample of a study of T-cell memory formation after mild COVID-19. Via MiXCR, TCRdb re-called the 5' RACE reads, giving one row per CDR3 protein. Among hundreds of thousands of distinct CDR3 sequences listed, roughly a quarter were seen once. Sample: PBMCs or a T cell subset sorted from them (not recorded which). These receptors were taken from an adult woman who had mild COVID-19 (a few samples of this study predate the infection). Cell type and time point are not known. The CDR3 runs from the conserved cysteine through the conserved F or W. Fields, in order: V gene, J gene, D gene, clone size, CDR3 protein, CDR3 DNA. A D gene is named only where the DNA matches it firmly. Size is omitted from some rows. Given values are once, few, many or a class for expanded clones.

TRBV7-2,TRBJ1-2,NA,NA,CASSLTRGGGNYGYTF,TGTGCCAGCAGCTTGACCCGGGGGGGAGGAAACTATGGCTACACCTTC
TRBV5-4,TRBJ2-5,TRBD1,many,CASSLRTGQETQYF,TGTGCCAGCAGTTTAAGGACAGGCCAAGAGACCCAGTACTTC
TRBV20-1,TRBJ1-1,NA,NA,CSARVRDEAFF,TGCAGTGCTAGGGTCAGGGACGAAGCTTTCTTT
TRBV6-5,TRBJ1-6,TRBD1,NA,CASSPGQGTISPLHF,TGTGCCAGCAGCCCTGGACAGGGGACCATTTCACCCCTCCACTTT
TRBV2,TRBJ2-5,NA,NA,CASSDIAVETQYF,TGTGCCAGCAGTGATATCGCGGTTGAAACCCAGTACTTC
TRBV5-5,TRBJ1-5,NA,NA,CASSLAPGQPQHF,TGTGCCAGCAGCCTGGCCCCCGGTCAGCCCCAGCATTTT
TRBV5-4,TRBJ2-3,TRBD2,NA,CASSLKGGRAPDTQYF,TGTGCCAGCAGCTTGAAAGGCGGGAGGGCCCCGGATACGCAGTATTTT
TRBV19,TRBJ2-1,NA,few,CASSIGGLANEQFF,TGTGCCAGTAGTATCGGGGGGCTAGCCAATGAGCAGTTCTTC
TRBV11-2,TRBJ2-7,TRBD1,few,CASSLGGSWTGVF,TGTGCCAGCAGCTTAGGAGGGTCGTGGACAGGTGTCTTC
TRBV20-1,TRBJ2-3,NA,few,CSAGGAGPLPDTQYF,TGCAGTGCTGGGGGGGCGGGACCCCTCCCAGATACGCAGTATTTT